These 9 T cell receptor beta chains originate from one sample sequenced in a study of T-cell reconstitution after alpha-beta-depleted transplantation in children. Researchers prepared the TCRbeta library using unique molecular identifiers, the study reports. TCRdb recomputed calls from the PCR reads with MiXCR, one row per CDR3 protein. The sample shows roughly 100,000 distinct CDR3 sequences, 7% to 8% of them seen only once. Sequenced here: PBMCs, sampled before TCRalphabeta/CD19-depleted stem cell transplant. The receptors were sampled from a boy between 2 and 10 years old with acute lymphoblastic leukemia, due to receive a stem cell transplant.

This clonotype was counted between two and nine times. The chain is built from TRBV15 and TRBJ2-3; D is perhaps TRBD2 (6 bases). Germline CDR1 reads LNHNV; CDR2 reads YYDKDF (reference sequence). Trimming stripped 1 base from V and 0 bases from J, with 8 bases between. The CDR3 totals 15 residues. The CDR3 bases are TGTGCCACCAGCAGAGGACTAGAGAGCACAGATACGCAGTATTTT. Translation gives CATSRGLESTDTQYF.

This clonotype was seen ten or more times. The CDR3 DNA follows: TGTGCCAGCAGTTCCGTCCTAGCGGCCTTGTCCACAGATACGCAGTATTTT. It is translated as CASSSVLAALSTDTQYF. The chain has TRBV12-3 or TRBV12-4 and TRBJ2-3, with TRBD2 matching 7 bases. V lost 4 bases and J lost 2; bases outside the gene matches: 12. There are 17 residues in the CDR3.

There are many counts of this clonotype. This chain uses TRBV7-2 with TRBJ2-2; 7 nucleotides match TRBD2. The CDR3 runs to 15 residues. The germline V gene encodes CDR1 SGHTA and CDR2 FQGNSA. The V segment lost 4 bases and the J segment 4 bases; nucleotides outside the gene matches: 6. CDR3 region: CASSSRDYATGELFF. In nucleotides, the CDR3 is TGTGCCAGCAGCTCCAGGGACTACGCCACCGGGGAGCTGTTTTTT.

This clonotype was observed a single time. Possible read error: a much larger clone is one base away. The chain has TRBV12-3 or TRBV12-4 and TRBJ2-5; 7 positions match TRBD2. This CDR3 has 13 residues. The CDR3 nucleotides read TGTGCCAGCAGAGGACTAGTCACAGAGACCCACTACTTC. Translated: CASRGLVTETHYF.

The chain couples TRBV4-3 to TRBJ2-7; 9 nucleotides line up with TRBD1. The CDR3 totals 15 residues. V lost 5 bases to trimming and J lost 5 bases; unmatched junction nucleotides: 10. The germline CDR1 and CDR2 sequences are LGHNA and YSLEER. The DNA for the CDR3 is TGCGCCAGCAGCGTCCGGGACAGGGAGATTCACGAGCAGTACTTC. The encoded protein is CASSVRDREIHEQYF.

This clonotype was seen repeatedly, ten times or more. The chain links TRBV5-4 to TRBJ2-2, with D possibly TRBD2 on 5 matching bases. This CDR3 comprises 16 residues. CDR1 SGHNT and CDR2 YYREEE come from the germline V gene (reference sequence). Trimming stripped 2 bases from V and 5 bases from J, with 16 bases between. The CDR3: CASSFGLLRGTGELFF. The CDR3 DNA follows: TGTGCCAGCAGCTTTGGACTCTTAAGAGGGACCGGGGAGCTGTTTTTT.

The CDR3 spells CASRSPGSNYGYTF. CDR3 nucleotide sequence: TGTGCCAGCAGATCACCGGGATCGAACTATGGCTACACCTTC. This chain links TRBV6-1 with TRBJ1-2; the D is unclear. Per the germline V gene, CDR1 is MNHNS and CDR2 is SASEGT. V was shortened by 6 bases and J by 2 bases, with 13 bases between the two germline ends. The CDR3 covers 14 residues.

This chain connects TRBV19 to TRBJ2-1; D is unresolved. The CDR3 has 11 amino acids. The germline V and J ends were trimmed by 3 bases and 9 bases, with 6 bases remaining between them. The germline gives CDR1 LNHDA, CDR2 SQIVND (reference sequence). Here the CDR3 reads CASSISREQFF. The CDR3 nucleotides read TGTGCCAGTAGTATCAGCCGTGAGCAGTTCTTC.

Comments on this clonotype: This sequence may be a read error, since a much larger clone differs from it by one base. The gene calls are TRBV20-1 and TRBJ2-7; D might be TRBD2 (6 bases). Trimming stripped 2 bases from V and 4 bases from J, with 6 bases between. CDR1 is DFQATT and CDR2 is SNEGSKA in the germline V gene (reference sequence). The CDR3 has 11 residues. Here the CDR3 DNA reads TGCAGTGCTAGACGGGGGTACGAGCAGTACTTC. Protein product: CSARRGYEQYF.